This T cell receptor beta chain was recorded in a study of Ad26.COV2.S vaccination and SARS-CoV-2 variants. The table came from immunoSEQ multiplex PCR; TCRdb's copy has only in-frame clones and leaves some out. This sample yields about 440,000 clones, of which about 92% are seen a single time; 4.3% belongs to the top ten. Documented treatment: roughly 20 received Ad26.COV2.S at low or high dose, single or two shots; roughly 5 received placebo; per-sample allocation not given. After the first vaccine or placebo injection, samples were drawn on day 63. The sample was peripheral blood, taken in a trial of Ad26.COV2.S vaccine versus placebo. This clonotype was obtained from a person between 18 and 59 years old who received the Ad26.COV2.S COVID-19 vaccine or a placebo.

The CDR3 sequence: CASSLDIRGATNEKLFF. CDR3 nucleotide sequence: TGTGCCAGCAGCTTAGATATCCGGGGAGCAACTAATGAAAAACTGTTTTTT. The V gene is TRBV11-2, the J gene TRBJ1-4; D unresolved. V was trimmed by 0 bases and J by 0 bases, leaving 11 bases between them. The CDR3 covers 17 residues. The germline CDR1 and CDR2 sequences are SGHAT and FQNNGV.